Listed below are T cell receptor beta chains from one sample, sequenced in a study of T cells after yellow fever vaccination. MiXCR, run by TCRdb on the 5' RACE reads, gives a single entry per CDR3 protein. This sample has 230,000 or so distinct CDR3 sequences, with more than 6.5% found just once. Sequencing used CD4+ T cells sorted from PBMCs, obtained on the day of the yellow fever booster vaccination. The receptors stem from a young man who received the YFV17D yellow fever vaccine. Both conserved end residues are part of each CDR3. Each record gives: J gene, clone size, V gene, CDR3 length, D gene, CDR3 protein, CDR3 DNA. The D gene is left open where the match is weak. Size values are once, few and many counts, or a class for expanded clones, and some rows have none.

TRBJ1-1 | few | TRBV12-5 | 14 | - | CASGTGQKNTEAFF | TGTGCTAGTGGAACGGGTCAGAAGAACACTGAAGCTTTCTTT
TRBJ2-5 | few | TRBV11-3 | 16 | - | CASIILRFGSQETQYF | TGTGCCAGCATTATCCTTCGTTTCGGGAGCCAAGAGACCCAGTACTTC
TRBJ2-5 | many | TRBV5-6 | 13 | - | CASRPGTLETQYF | TGTGCCAGCAGGCCGGGGACCTTAGAGACCCAGTACTTC
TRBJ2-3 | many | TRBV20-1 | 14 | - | CSAERDPTADTQYF | TGCAGTGCCGAGAGGGACCCTACCGCAGATACGCAGTATTTT
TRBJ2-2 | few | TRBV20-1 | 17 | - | CSARDQSSQGGTGELFF | TGCAGTGCTAGAGATCAGAGTAGTCAGGGCGGCACCGGGGAGCTGTTTTTT
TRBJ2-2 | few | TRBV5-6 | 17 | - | CAIPMGARVGPSGELFF | TGTGCCATTCCGATGGGTGCGAGAGTGGGTCCTTCCGGGGAGCTGTTTTTT
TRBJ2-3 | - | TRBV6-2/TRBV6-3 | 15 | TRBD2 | CASSYSGLGTDTQYF | TGTGCCAGCAGTTACTCGGGACTAGGAACAGATACGCAGTATTTT
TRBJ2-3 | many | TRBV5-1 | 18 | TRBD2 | CASSLGVAAGATVDTQYF | TGCGCCAGCAGCTTGGGGGTTGCAGCGGGAGCAACCGTGGATACGCAGTATTTT
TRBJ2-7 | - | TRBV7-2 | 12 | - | CASSSNRQEQYF | TGTGCCAGCAGCTCCAATCGACAGGAGCAGTACTTC
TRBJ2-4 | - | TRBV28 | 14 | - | CASSLEGLKNIQYF | TGTGCCAGCAGTTTAGAGGGGCTCAAAAACATTCAGTACTTC
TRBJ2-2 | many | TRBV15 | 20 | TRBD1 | CATSRDGESDRPVGTGELFF | TGTGCCACCAGCAGAGATGGGGAGTCGGACAGGCCGGTCGGCACCGGGGAGCTGTTTTTT
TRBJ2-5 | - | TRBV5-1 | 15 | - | CASSSRPNPGETQYF | TGCGCCAGCAGCTCCCGACCAAACCCAGGGGAGACCCAGTACTTC
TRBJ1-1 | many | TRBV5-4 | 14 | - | CASSLARANTEAFF | TGTGCCAGCAGCTTGGCTAGGGCGAACACTGAAGCTTTCTTT
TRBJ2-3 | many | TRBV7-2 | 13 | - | CASSSTLTDTQYF | TGTGCCAGCAGCTCCACCCTCACAGATACGCAGTATTTT
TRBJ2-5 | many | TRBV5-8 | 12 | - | CASSSSQETQYF | TGTGCCAGCAGCTCAAGTCAAGAGACCCAGTACTTC
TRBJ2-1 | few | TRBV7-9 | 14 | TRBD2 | CASTGLAGSDEQFF | TGTGCCAGCACGGGACTAGCGGGATCCGATGAGCAGTTCTTC
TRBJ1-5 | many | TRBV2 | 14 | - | CASSRAGGDQPQHF | TGTGCCAGCAGCCGAGCGGGGGGCGACCAGCCCCAGCATTTT
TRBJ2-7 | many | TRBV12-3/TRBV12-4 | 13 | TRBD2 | CASRVGEGYEQYF | TGTGCCAGCCGTGTAGGGGAGGGCTACGAGCAGTACTTC
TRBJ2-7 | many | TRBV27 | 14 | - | CASSQPGGLYEQYF | TGTGCCAGCAGTCAGCCGGGCGGTCTGTACGAGCAGTACTTC
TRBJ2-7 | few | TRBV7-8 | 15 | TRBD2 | CASSPGGTTTYEQYF | TGTGCCAGCAGCCCCGGGGGGACTACAACCTACGAGCAGTACTTC
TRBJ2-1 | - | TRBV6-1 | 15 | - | CASRSTGSSYNEQFF | TGTGCCAGCAGATCCACAGGGTCTTCCTACAATGAGCAGTTCTTC
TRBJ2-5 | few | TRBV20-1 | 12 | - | CSVILGKETQYF | TGCAGTGTCATTCTAGGAAAAGAGACCCAGTACTTC
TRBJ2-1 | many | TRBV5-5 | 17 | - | CASSSTRTYGPYNEQFF | TGTGCCAGCAGCTCGACGAGGACTTACGGGCCCTACAATGAGCAGTTCTTC
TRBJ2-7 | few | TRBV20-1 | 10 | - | CSANLYEQYF | TGCAGTGCAAATCTCTACGAGCAGTACTTC
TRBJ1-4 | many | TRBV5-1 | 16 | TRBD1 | CASSWGSTGEGEKLFF | TGCGCCAGCAGCTGGGGGTCGACAGGGGAAGGTGAAAAACTGTTTTTT
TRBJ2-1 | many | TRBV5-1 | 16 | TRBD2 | CASSLATGTSLNEQFF | TGCGCCAGCAGCTTGGCTACCGGGACTAGCTTAAATGAGCAGTTCTTC
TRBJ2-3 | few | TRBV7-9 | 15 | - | CASSLALAPTDTQYF | TGTGCCAGCAGCTTAGCACTAGCCCCCACAGATACGCAGTATTTT
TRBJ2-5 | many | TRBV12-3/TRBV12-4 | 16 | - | CASSPNYGAVGETQYF | TGTGCCAGCAGTCCTAATTATGGGGCTGTAGGAGAGACCCAGTACTTC